Following are 17 T cell receptor beta chains from one sample sequenced in a study of blood T cell repertoires in COVID-19. Data came from immunoSEQ multiplex PCR; TCRdb stores just in-frame clones and leaves some out. The profile covers 250,000 to 300,000 clones, with approximately 85% appearing a single time and 9.5% to 11% taken by the ten largest. The sequenced sample was peripheral blood. All receptors derive from a woman in her 70s with acute or convalescent COVID-19.

The rearrangement uses TRBV19 and TRBJ1-2, with 9 bases that match TRBD1. Per the germline V gene, CDR1 is LNHDA and CDR2 is SQIVND (reference sequence). V was pared by 6 bases and J by 2 bases, with 4 bases of the junction left unmatched. The CDR3 is 14 amino acids. This CDR3 reads CASRETGGNYGYTF. The DNA for the CDR3 is TGTGCCAGTAGGGAGACAGGGGGAAACTATGGCTACACCTTC.

The sample holds one count of this clone. The chain uses TRBV6-1 and TRBJ1-2; D gene unclear. Trimming removed 2 bases at V and 2 bases at J, with 6 bases between. There are 13 residues in the CDR3. CDR1 and CDR2 (germline): MNHNS, SASEGT. The CDR3 DNA follows: TGTGCCAGCAGTGAACGGTCGAACTATGGCTACACCTTC. It is translated as CASSERSNYGYTF.

The CDR3 region is CASSLETGSLSLQFF. For the CDR3, the DNA is TGTGCCAGCAGCCTAGAGACAGGGAGCCTTTCCCTGCAGTTCTTC. V usage is TRBV13 and J usage is TRBJ2-1; 7 nucleotides line up with TRBD1. CDR1 is PRHDT and CDR2 is FYEKMQ in the germline V gene (reference sequence). This CDR3 is built from 15 residues. V lost 5 bases and J lost 12; bases outside the gene matches: 16.

This clone occurred once. The chain couples TRBV5-4 to TRBJ1-2; tentatively, D is TRBD1 (6 bases). The germline gives CDR1 SGHNT, CDR2 YYREEE (reference sequence). The CDR3 extends over 16 amino acids. V lost 0 bases, J lost 8 bases, and 20 bases lay in between. The CDR3 loop reads CASSLGGQSVIRGYTF. As DNA, the CDR3 is TGTGCCAGCAGCTTGGGGGGACAAAGCGTTATTCGGGGCTACACCTTC. The variable domain in full, with the rest retrieved from reference TRBV5-4 and TRBJ1-2, is ETGVTQSPTHLIKTRGQQVTLRCSSQSGHNTVSWYQQALGQGPQFIFQYYREEENGRGNFPPRFSGLQFPNYSSELNVNALELDDSALYLCASSLGGQSVIRGYTFGSGTRLTVV.

The rearrangement uses TRBV9 and TRBJ2-6; D is uncertain. This CDR3 comprises 13 residues. The germline V and J ends were trimmed by 5 bases and 1 base, with 4 bases remaining between them. In germline, CDR1 is SGDLS, CDR2 YYNGEE. The CDR3: CASSPSGANVLTF. DNA for the CDR3: TGTGCCAGCAGTCCTTCTGGGGCCAACGTCCTGACTTTC.

The rearrangement links TRBV4-1 to TRBJ1-6, with 7 bases lining up with TRBD1. After removal of 0 bases from V and 10 bases from J, the junction contained 6 bases not matched to a gene. This CDR3 has 15 residues. Germline V gives CDR1 MGHRA, CDR2 YSYEKL. CDR3 protein: CASSQDPQGWSPLHF. DNA of the CDR3: TGCGCCAGCAGCCAAGATCCACAGGGGTGGTCACCCCTCCACTTT.

As regards this clone: At one of its ends the junction is not consistent with the germline gene, which may arise from a read error. This chain joins TRBV6-5 and TRBJ1-2; 9 bases align to TRBD1. Germline V gives CDR1 MNHEY, CDR2 SVGAGI. The CDR3 covers 15 residues. As DNA, the CDR3 is TGTGCCAGCAGTCCCCAAAGCCAACATACAGGGGGCTCCACCTTC. The encoded protein is CASSPQSQHTGGSTF.

This clone was found once. V is TRBV2 and J is TRBJ1-5; D not certain. Deletions cut 6 bases from V and 0 bases from J, with 9 bases between. CDR3 length equals 14 residues. Germline V gives CDR1 SNHLY, CDR2 FYNNEI. The CDR3 DNA follows: TGTGCCAGCAGCCTCCGAGATAGCAATCAGCCCCAGCATTTT. It is translated as CASSLRDSNQPQHF.

The chain is built from TRBV3-1 (or the pseudogene TRBV3-2) and TRBJ2-1; 9 bases agree with TRBD2. CDR1 is LGHDT and CDR2 is YNNKEL in the germline V gene (reference sequence). CDR3 length: 15 residues. V was clipped by 2 bases and J by 7 bases; unmatched bases: 6. The CDR3 DNA sequence: TGTGCCAGCAGCCAAAAAGCGGGGGGCGGGAATGAGCAGTTCTTC. Translated: CASSQKAGGGNEQFF.

A few counts support this clone. The genes are TRBV19 and TRBJ2-1, with TRBD2 matching over 7 bases. This CDR3 is 13 amino acids long. J gave up 13 bases and V 3 bases, and 9 bases lay outside the gene matches. Germline CDR1 and CDR2: LNHDA and SQIVND (reference sequence). Here the CDR3 DNA reads TGTGCCAGTAGTATGGGGAGCGGGGCTCTCCAGTTCTTC. Its protein product is CASSMGSGALQFF.

As to this clone: Other DNA sequences in this sample translate to the same CDR3. J is TRBJ1-1 and V is TRBV5-4; the D gene is possibly TRBD1 (5 bases). The V end was cut by 2 bases, the J end by 6 bases, with 11 bases between. Germline values: CDR1 SGHNT, CDR2 YYREEE (reference sequence). This CDR3 has 13 residues. CDR3 DNA: TGTGCCAGCAGCTTAGGGCAGGGCGCTGAAGCTTTCTTT. Translation: CASSLGQGAEAFF.

The gene calls are TRBV5-4 and TRBJ2-7; 7 bases map to TRBD1. The CDR3 length is 14 residues. Germline V gene data show CDR1 as SGHNT and CDR2 as YYREEE (reference sequence). Losses at the gene ends were 4 bases for V and 0 bases for J; bases not matched to a gene: 4. CDR3 region: CASSPGQRSYEQYF. CDR3 DNA: TGTGCCAGCAGCCCGGGACAGCGCTCCTACGAGCAGTACTTC.

The chain links TRBV19 to TRBJ1-1; no clear D gene. Trimming left V 3 bases short and J 5 bases short, with 10 bases between. The CDR3 length is 13 residues. Germline V lookup: CDR1 LNHDA, CDR2 SQIVND (reference sequence). CDR3 DNA sequence: TGTGCCAGTAGTATGTTGTCGGGGACTGAAGCTTTCTTT. It translates to CASSMLSGTEAFF.

The rearrangement uses TRBV5-1 and TRBJ2-2, with D perhaps TRBD1 (6 bases). CDR3 size: 14 residues. The V gene lost 5 bases and the J gene lost 7 bases, with 15 bases spanning the gap. Germline V gives CDR1 SGHRS, CDR2 YFSETQ. CDR3 DNA: TGCGCCAGCAGTCGCCAGACAGGAGGCGGGGAGCTGTTTTTT. This gives the protein CASSRQTGGGELFF. Using reference TRBV5-1 and TRBJ2-2 for the parts outside the CDR3, the full variable domain is KAGVTQTPRYLIKTRGQQVTLSCSPISGHRSVSWYQQTPGQGLQFLFEYFSETQRNKGNFPGRFSGRQFSNSRSEMNVSTLELGDSALYLCASSRQTGGGELFFGEGSRLTVL.

With respect to this clone: The sample has other DNA sequences that encode this CDR3 too. The chain has TRBV5-1 and TRBJ2-2; D uncertain. Germline lookup yields CDR1 SGHRS and CDR2 YFSETQ. The germline V and J ends were trimmed by 0 bases and 1 base, with 7 bases remaining between them. The CDR3 runs to 15 residues. The CDR3 loop reads CASSLVAGNTGELFF. CDR3 DNA sequence: TGCGCCAGCAGCTTGGTTGCAGGGAACACCGGGGAGCTGTTTTTT. The variable domain in full, completed from reference TRBV5-1 and TRBJ2-2, reads KAGVTQTPRYLIKTRGQQVTLSCSPISGHRSVSWYQQTPGQGLQFLFEYFSETQRNKGNFPGRFSGRQFSNSRSEMNVSTLELGDSALYLCASSLVAGNTGELFFGEGSRLTVL.

J is TRBJ2-7 and V is TRBV6-6, with 9 bases fitting TRBD1. After removal of 9 bases from V and 3 bases from J, the junction contained 9 bases not matched to a gene. The CDR3 contains 14 residues. The V gene's germline CDR1 is MNHNY and CDR2 SVGAGI (reference sequence). The CDR3 loop reads CASESGTGIYEQYF. The DNA of the CDR3 is TGTGCCAGTGAATCCGGGACAGGGATCTACGAGCAGTACTTC.

The rearrangement links TRBV2 to TRBJ1-2, with a weak D call TRBD1 (5 bases). CDR1 and CDR2 (germline): SNHLY, FYNNEI. The length of the CDR3 is 12 residues. The germline V and J ends were trimmed by 6 bases and 9 bases, with 14 bases remaining between them. For the CDR3, the DNA is TGTGCCAGCAGCTCACAACAGGCCCGCTACACCTTC. It yields the protein CASSSQQARYTF. Full variable domain (outside the CDR3, taken from reference TRBV2 and TRBJ1-2): EPEVTQTPSHQVTQMGQEVILRCVPISNHLYFYWYRQILGQKVEFLVSFYNNEISEKSEIFDDQFSVERPDGSNFTLKIRSTKLEDSAMYFCASSSQQARYTFGSGTRLTVV.